The sequence of this T cell receptor (beta chain) was determined in a study of blood T cell repertoires in COVID-19. The germline V gene encodes CDR1 SGHDN and CDR2 FVKESK. Trimming removed 3 bases from V and 6 bases from J, with 17 bases in between. The CDR3 spans 15 residues. Produced via immunoSEQ multiplex PCR; TCRdb's table is partial and in-frame only. The sample has about 360,000 clones, roughly 90% seen once. The chain combines TRBV14 with TRBJ1-1; D call uncertain. This receptor was identified in an older woman with COVID-19, enrolled during active disease. The sequencing input was peripheral blood. The CDR3 spells CASSHLNSDPAEAFF. CDR3 DNA: TGTGCCAGCAGCCACCTGAATAGCGATCCGGCTGAAGCTTTCTTT.